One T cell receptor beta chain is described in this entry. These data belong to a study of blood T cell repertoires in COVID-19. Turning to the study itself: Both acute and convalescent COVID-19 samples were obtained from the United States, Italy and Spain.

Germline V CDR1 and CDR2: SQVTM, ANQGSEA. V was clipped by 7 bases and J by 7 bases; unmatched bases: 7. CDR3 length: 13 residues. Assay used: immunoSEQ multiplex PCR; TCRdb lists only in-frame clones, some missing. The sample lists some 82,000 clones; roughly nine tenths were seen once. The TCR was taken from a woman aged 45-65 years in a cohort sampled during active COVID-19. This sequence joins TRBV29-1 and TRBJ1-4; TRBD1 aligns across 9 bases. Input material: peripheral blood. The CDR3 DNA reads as TGCAGCGGGATGACAGGGGGGAGTGAAAAACTGTTTTTT. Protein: CSGMTGGSEKLFF.